The 19 T cell receptor beta chains in this list originate from one sample, sequenced in a study of cytomegalovirus exposure and HLA in healthy donors. Generated by immunoSEQ multiplex PCR, the TCRdb table keeps only in-frame clones and is missing some. This sample has 150,000 to 200,000 clones, with just under 85% found just once. The sequenced sample consisted of PBMCs. The receptor source for this set is a man in his thirties or forties in good health and CMV-seropositive.

This clone was seen many times. The chain combines TRBV7-9 with TRBJ2-7, with D possibly matching TRBD2 (5 bases). Trimming removed 4 bases from V and 6 bases from J, with 13 bases in between. This CDR3 is built from 13 residues. Germline CDR1 SEHNR, CDR2 FQNEAQ (reference sequence). For the CDR3, the DNA is TGTGCCAGCAGCTCCCAATCGGGGTCCGAGCAGTACTTC. Translated, it gives CASSSQSGSEQYF.

This chain connects TRBV9 to TRBJ2-5; TRBD2 aligns across 12 bases. The germline gives CDR1 SGDLS, CDR2 YYNGEE. The CDR3 has 15 residues. V was clipped by 9 bases and J by 0 bases; unmatched bases: 6. The CDR3 here is CANYLAGGYQETQYF. The CDR3 DNA reads TGTGCCAACTATCTAGCGGGGGGGTACCAAGAGACCCAGTACTTC.

The CDR3 DNA is TGTGCCAGCAGCCAAGTGGGACAGGGGTCCTACGAGCAGTACTTC. Its translation is CASSQVGQGSYEQYF. The genes are TRBV4-2 and TRBJ2-7, with TRBD1 identical over 10 bases. Germline trimming cut 1 base from V and 1 base from J; bases unmatched to any gene: 1. CDR3 size: 15 residues. Germline values: CDR1 LGHNA, CDR2 YNFKEQ.

The chain couples TRBV29-1 to TRBJ1-4, with D possibly being TRBD1 (6 bases). Deletions cut 6 bases from V and 3 bases from J, with 14 bases between. CDR1 SQVTM and CDR2 ANQGSEA come from the germline V gene. CDR3 length equals 14 residues. The DNA of the CDR3 is TGCAGCGTCCTCCGGGACATCTCTAATGAAAAACTGTTTTTT. This encodes CSVLRDISNEKLFF.

The rearrangement uses TRBV9 and TRBJ1-1; D gene ambiguous. This CDR3 is 16 amino acids long. V lost 4 bases and J 0 bases, leaving 16 bases between the germline ends. CDR1 and CDR2 (germline): SGDLS, YYNGEE. The chain's CDR3 is CASSPGGSGMNTEAFF. The CDR3 nucleotides are TGTGCCAGCAGCCCCGGAGGCAGTGGAATGAACACTGAAGCTTTCTTT. The full variable domain, in which reference TRBV9 and TRBJ1-1 provide the parts outside the CDR3, is DSGVTQTPKHLITATGQRVTLRCSPRSGDLSVYWYQQSLDQGLQFLIQYYNGEERAKGNILERFSAQQFPDLHSELNLSSLELGDSALYFCASSPGGSGMNTEAFFGQGTRLTVV.

The gene calls are TRBV4-1 and TRBJ2-5; 7 nucleotides agree with TRBD2. The CDR3 spans 14 residues. Trimming took 1 base from V and 3 from J; bases not matched to a gene: 2. CDR1 MGHRA and CDR2 YSYEKL come from the germline V gene. CDR3: CASSQGGLEETQYF. CDR3 DNA sequence: TGCGCCAGCAGCCAAGGCGGACTAGAAGAGACCCAGTACTTC.

The chain is built from TRBV7-2 and TRBJ1-4, with TRBD1 identical over 7 bases. The trim removed 2 bases at V and 6 bases at J, leaving 3 bases unmatched. The CDR3 has 14 residues. Germline V gene sequence: CDR1 SGHTA, CDR2 FQGNSA. The CDR3 reads CASSLRGRDEKLFF. Written as DNA, the CDR3 is TGTGCCAGCAGCTTAAGGGGGCGCGATGAAAAACTGTTTTTT.

The V gene is TRBV7-9, the J gene TRBJ1-4; 11 bases agree with TRBD1. The CDR3 spans 16 residues. From germline, CDR1 is SEHNR and CDR2 FQNEAQ (reference sequence). J lost 2 bases, V lost 5 bases, and 4 bases had no gene match. CDR3 sequence: CASSLGTGGTNEKLFF. As DNA, the CDR3 is TGTGCCAGCAGCCTGGGGACAGGGGGGACTAATGAAAAACTGTTTTTT.

The chain couples TRBV5-5 to TRBJ1-5, with TRBD1 identical over 10 bases. Trimming cost V 0 bases and J 7 bases; bases outside gene matches: 7. This CDR3 is built from 16 residues. The germline V gene encodes CDR1 SGHKS and CDR2 YYEKEE (reference sequence). The CDR3 DNA follows: TGTGCCAGCAGCTTGGCCCGACAGGGGGCTGGCCAGCCCCAGCATTTT. This translates into CASSLARQGAGQPQHF.

The V call is TRBV7-2, the J call TRBJ1-1; a weak D match, TRBD1 (5 bases). This CDR3 comprises 15 residues. Germline V CDR1 and CDR2: SGHTA, FQGNSA. With 9 bases removed from V and 0 bases from J, the gap between germline ends came to 17 bases. CDR3 sequence (DNA): TGTGCCAGTCGCCCAGGGCGCAATATGAACACTGAAGCTTTCTTT. This translates into CASRPGRNMNTEAFF.

The chain has TRBV5-4 and TRBJ2-2; TRBD2 is a possible D gene (6 bases). The germline V gene has CDR1 SGHNT and CDR2 YYREEE (reference sequence). V was clipped by 2 bases and J by 6 bases, with 11 bases between them. The CDR3 sequence is 14 residues long. Here the CDR3 reads CASSFGLASGELFF. The DNA of the CDR3 is TGTGCCAGCAGCTTTGGTCTAGCGTCCGGGGAGCTGTTTTTT. Full variable domain (missing parts from reference TRBV5-4 and TRBJ2-2): ETGVTQSPTHLIKTRGQQVTLRCSSQSGHNTVSWYQQALGQGPQFIFQYYREEENGRGNFPPRFSGLQFPNYSSELNVNALELDDSALYLCASSFGLASGELFFGEGSRLTVL.

V and J are TRBV11-3 and TRBJ2-1; D unresolved. Germline V CDR1 and CDR2: SGHNT, YENEEA. The V gene lost 3 bases and the J gene lost 0 bases, with 12 bases spanning the gap. The CDR3 has 16 amino acids. The CDR3 protein is CASSFWAQSSYNEQFF. CDR3 sequence (DNA): TGTGCCAGCAGCTTCTGGGCTCAGAGCTCCTACAATGAGCAGTTCTTC. The whole variable domain, remainder taken from reference TRBV11-3 and TRBJ2-1, is EAGVVQSPRYKIIEKKQPVAFWCNPISGHNTLYWYLQNLGQGPELLIRYENEEAVDDSQLPKDRFSAERLKGVDSTLKIQPAELGDSAVYLCASSFWAQSSYNEQFFGPGTRLTVL.

This chain joins TRBV1 and TRBJ1-3; whether TRBD1, the table's D call, matches the DNA was not checked. TRBV1 is annotated as a pseudogene. This CDR3 is 16 amino acids long. Here the CDR3 DNA reads TGCACCAGCAGAAAACAACCAGGGCTCTCTGGAAACACCATATATTTT. It is translated as CTSRKQPGLSGNTIYF.

This clone was observed once. J is TRBJ2-7 and V is TRBV4-3, with D possibly TRBD1 on 6 matching bases. Germline V gene lookup returns CDR1 LGHNA and CDR2 YSLEER. This CDR3 has 15 residues. Trimming took 3 bases from V and 7 from J, leaving 19 bases between them. CDR3 DNA sequence: TGCGCCAGCAGCCAGGACCAGGGGTTCGGGGTGGAGCAGTACTTC. Protein: CASSQDQGFGVEQYF.

This clone was recorded a few times. The CDR3 loop reads CASSLLAGGLNQETQYF. Written as DNA, the CDR3 is TGCGCCAGCAGCTTGCTAGCGGGGGGCTTAAACCAAGAGACCCAGTACTTC. This rearrangement joins TRBV5-1 to TRBJ2-5; 11 positions agree with TRBD2. Trimming at V came to 1 base and at J to 0 bases, leaving 5 bases not matched to a gene. CDR1 and CDR2 (germline): SGHRS, YFSETQ. The CDR3 totals 17 residues.

The chain recombines TRBV9 with TRBJ2-7, with TRBD1 matching over 9 bases. Germline V gene sequence: CDR1 SGDLS, CDR2 YYNGEE. V dropped 5 bases and J dropped 6; count of bases not matched to a gene: 9. The CDR3 runs to 14 residues. The CDR3 DNA sequence: TGTGCCAGCAGTGGACCGGGACAGGGCGGCGAGCAGTACTTC. This codes for CASSGPGQGGEQYF.

In this sample, this clone turned up a few times. CDR3 sequence reads: CASSQVGGENEKLFF. The CDR3 DNA reads TGTGCCAGCAGCCAAGTCGGAGGGGAGAATGAAAAACTGTTTTTT. The J gene is TRBJ1-4, the V gene TRBV4-2, with a tentative D call TRBD1 (5 bases). The CDR3 spans 15 residues. V was clipped by 1 base and J by 5 bases, with 11 bases between them. CDR1 is LGHNA, CDR2 YNFKEQ, per germline.

The chain joins TRBV9 to TRBJ2-7, with 8 nucleotides matching TRBD2. This CDR3 comprises 16 residues. J lost 0 bases, V lost 4 bases, and 9 bases had no gene match. Germline CDR1 SGDLS, CDR2 YYNGEE. The chain's CDR3 is CASSLTGGGYSYEQYF. CDR3 DNA: TGTGCCAGCAGCCTTACTGGCGGGGGGTACTCCTACGAGCAGTACTTC.

The rearrangement uses TRBV7-2 and TRBJ2-2; 12 nucleotides line up with TRBD1. There are 14 residues in the CDR3. V was pared by 3 bases and J by 9 bases, with 2 bases of the junction left unmatched. Germline CDR1 is SGHTA and CDR2 is FQGNSA. CDR3 in amino acids: CASSLGTGGRELFF. CDR3 bases: TGTGCCAGCAGCTTGGGGACAGGGGGCCGGGAGCTGTTTTTT.